This TCR beta chain appears in the sequencing data of a study of cytomegalovirus exposure and HLA in healthy donors. Study as a whole: It was reported in a later analysis that the 120 or so validation repertoires used the same platform as the roughly 700 first-cohort repertoires.

The validation cohort, a group of 120 subjects, included the donors and was separate from the roughly 620-subject first cohort. Note on this clone: The antigen remains undetermined.

Broader study findings: The study labeled 170 or so TCR beta chains cytomegalovirus-associated. Using the classifier, cytomegalovirus status was reportedly diagnosed with high specificity and sensitivity.

Only in-frame clones appear in the TCRdb table, and some are missing; sequencing was by immunoSEQ multiplex PCR. This sample carries tens of thousands of clones, less than 96% of them seen once, and the ten largest clones take roughly 1.2%. Germline V gene lookup returns CDR1 LNHNV and CDR2 YYDKDF (reference sequence). Trimming took 0 bases from V and 4 from J; bases not matched to a gene: 8. The CDR3 totals 16 residues. Specimen: PBMCs. This chain connects TRBV15 to TRBJ2-7, with 8 bases identical to TRBD1. This receptor was obtained from a woman aged 18-35 years in good health and CMV-seronegative. CDR3 sequence (DNA): TGTGCCACCAGCAGAGATGGGGCAGGGGGCCTATACGAGCAGTACTTC. It codes for CATSRDGAGGLYEQYF.